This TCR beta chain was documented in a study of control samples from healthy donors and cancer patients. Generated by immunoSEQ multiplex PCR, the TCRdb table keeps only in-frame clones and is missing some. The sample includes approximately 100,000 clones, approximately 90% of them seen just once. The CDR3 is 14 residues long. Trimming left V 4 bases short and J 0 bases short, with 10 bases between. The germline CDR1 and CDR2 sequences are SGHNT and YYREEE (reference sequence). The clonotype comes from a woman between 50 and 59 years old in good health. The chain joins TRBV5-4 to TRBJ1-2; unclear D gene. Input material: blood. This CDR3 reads CASSPDPPNYGYTF. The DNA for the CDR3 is TGTGCCAGCAGCCCGGACCCTCCTAACTATGGCTACACCTTC.